This TCR beta chain was documented in a study of blood T cell repertoires in COVID-19. Overall study: Samples taken during acute and convalescent COVID-19 were collected in the United States, Italy and Spain. Sample material is recorded as cDNA or gDNA derived from T cells, B-cell-depleted T cells, or PBMCs.

This CDR3 has 16 amino acids. CDR1 LNHDA and CDR2 SQIVND come from the germline V gene (reference sequence). Trimming removed 4 bases at V and 3 bases at J, with 16 bases between. In the original workflow: Cell counts per sample came from amplifying reference gene primers. Assay used: immunoSEQ multiplex PCR; TCRdb lists only in-frame clones, some missing. Clone size and the V and J calls come from that table; the DNA yielded D and trimming. The sample shows under 350,000 clones, around 89% of them seen only once. The chain couples TRBV19 to TRBJ1-5; a possible D gene is TRBD1 (5 bases). Sequencing was done on a sample of peripheral blood. The clonotype originates from a man aged 35 to 55 with acute or convalescent COVID-19. The DNA of the CDR3 is TGTGCCAGTAGTACGCACGAGCGCAGGGACAATCAGCCCCAGCATTTT. This encodes CASSTHERRDNQPQHF.